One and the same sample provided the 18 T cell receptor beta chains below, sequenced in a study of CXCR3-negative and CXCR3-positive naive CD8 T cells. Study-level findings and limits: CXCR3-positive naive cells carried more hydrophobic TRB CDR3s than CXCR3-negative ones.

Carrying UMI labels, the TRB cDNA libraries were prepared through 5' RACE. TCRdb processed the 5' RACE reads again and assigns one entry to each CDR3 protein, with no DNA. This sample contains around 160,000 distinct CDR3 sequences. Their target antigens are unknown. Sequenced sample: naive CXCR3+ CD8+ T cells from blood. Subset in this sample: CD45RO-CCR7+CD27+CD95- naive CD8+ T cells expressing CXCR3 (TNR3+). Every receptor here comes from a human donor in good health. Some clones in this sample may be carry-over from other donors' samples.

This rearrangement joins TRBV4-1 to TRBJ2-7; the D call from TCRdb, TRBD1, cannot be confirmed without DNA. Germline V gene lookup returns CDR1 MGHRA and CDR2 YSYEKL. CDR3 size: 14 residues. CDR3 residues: CASSIGRGAYEQYF.

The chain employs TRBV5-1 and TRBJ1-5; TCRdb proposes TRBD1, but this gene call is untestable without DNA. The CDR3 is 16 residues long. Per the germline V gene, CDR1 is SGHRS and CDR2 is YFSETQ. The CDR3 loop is CASSLVSTGGGQPQHF.

The CDR3 reads CASSIGQLGPPEYF. V and J are TRBV19 and TRBJ2-7; as DNA is missing, the TRBD2 call by TCRdb cannot be tested. The germline V gene has CDR1 LNHDA and CDR2 SQIVND (reference sequence). CDR3 size: 14 residues.

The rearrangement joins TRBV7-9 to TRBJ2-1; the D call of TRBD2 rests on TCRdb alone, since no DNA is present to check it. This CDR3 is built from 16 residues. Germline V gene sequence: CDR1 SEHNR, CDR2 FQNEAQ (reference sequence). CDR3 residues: CASSSTSGRHYNEQFF.

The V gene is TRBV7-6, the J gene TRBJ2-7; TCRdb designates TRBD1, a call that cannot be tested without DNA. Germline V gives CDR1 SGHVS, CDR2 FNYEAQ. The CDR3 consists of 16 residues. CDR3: CASSLGAGGIGYEQYF.

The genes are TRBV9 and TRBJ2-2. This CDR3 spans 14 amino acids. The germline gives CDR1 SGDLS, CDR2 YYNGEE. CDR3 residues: CASSRGRDTGELFF. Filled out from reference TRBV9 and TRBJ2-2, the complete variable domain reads DSGVTQTPKHLITATGQRVTLRCSPRSGDLSVYWYQQSLDQGLQFLIQYYNGEERAKGNILERFSAQQFPDLHSELNLSSLELGDSALYFCASSRGRDTGELFFGEGSRLTVL.

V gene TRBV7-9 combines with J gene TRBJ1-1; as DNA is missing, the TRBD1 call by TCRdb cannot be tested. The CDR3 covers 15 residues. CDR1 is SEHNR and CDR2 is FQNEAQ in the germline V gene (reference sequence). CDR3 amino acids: CASSLGGGANTEAFF.

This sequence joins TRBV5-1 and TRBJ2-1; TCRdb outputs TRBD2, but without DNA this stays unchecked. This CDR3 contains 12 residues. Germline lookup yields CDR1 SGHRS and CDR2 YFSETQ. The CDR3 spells CASSFREDEQFF.

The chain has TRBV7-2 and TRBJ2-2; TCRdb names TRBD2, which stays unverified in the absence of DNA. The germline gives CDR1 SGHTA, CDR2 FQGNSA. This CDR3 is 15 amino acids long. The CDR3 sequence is CASSLGRGGPEELFF.

The CDR3 loop reads CSARDLDRPYEQYF. The chain links TRBV20-1 to TRBJ2-7; no DNA is available, so the TRBD1 call from TCRdb remains unchecked. The CDR3 contains 14 residues. Germline V gene data show CDR1 as DFQATT and CDR2 as SNEGSKA (reference sequence).

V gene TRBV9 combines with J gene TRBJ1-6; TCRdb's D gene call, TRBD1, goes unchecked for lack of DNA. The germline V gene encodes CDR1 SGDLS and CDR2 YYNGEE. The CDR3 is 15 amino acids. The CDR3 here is CASSGSQGYNSPLHF.

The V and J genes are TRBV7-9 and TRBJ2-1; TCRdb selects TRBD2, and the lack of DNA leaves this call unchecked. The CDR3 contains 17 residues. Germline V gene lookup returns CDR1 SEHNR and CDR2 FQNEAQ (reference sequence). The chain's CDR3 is CASSSNPGLVGGNEQFF.

The CDR3 sequence: CAGSPRGGASYNEQFF. The rearrangement joins TRBV7-9 to TRBJ2-1; the D gene TCRdb calls, TRBD1, cannot be checked with no DNA. This CDR3 spans 16 amino acids. Germline lookup yields CDR1 SEHNR and CDR2 FQNEAQ (reference sequence).

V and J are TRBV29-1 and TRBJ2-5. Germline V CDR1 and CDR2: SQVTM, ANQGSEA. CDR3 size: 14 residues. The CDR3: CSVLLTEYQETQYF.

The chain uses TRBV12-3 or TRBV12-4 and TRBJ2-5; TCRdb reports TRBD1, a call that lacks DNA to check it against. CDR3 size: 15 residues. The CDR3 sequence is CASSLARDSQETQYF.

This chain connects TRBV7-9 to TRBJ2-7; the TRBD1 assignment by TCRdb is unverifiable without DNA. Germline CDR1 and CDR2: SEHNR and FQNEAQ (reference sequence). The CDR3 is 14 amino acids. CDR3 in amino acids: CASSTTGLAYEQYF.

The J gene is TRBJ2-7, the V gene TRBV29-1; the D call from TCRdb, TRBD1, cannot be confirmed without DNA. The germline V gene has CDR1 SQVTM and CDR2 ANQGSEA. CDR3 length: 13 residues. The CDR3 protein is CSVPGQETYEQYF.

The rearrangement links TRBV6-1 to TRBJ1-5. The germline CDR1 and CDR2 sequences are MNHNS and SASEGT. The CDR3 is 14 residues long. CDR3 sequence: CASSITPVNQPQHF.